This T cell receptor (beta chain) was observed in a study of control samples from healthy donors and cancer patients. The germline V gene has CDR1 SGHAT and CDR2 FQNNGV. V was clipped by 1 base and J by 3 bases, with 12 bases between them. CDR3 length: 15 residues. Repertoires were generated with immunoSEQ multiplex PCR, while TCRdb's copy carries only in-frame clones and drops some. The sample consists of around 72,000 clones, 84% of them appearing once. V usage is TRBV11-2 and J usage is TRBJ1-2, with D possibly matching TRBD1 (5 bases). The TCR sequence derives from a man aged 45-60 years in good health. Sequencing was performed on blood. The CDR3 protein is CASSLAADNYYGYTF. The CDR3 nucleotides are TGTGCCAGCAGCTTAGCGGCGGACAACTACTATGGCTACACCTTC.